This TCR beta chain was captured in a study of T-cell memory formation after mild COVID-19. Study in general: For the most part, TCR clusters were specific to one donor. Whole-study findings and limits: A balance of CD4 and CD8 characterized clones contracting day 15 to 85, whereas later expanders leaned CD4+. Contracting CD8+ clones were enriched in EMRA, CD4+ mainly in CM and EM.

Constant-segment-primed 5'RACE gave TCR alpha and TCR beta cDNA libraries with sample barcodes and UMIs. Each CDR3 protein is one row after TCRdb ran MiXCR on the 5' RACE reads. The data show hundreds of thousands of distinct CDR3 sequences, 23% seen once. This clonotype appeared a few times. The antigen remains unidentified. Germline V lookup: CDR1 SGHRS, CDR2 YFSETQ. This CDR3 comprises 16 residues. The V gene end was trimmed by 4 bases and the J gene end by 2 bases; junction bases not matched to a gene: 8. The TCR sequence derives from an adult woman who had mild COVID-19 (a few samples of this study predate the infection). Cell type and time point are not known. The source material was PBMCs or a T cell subset sorted from them (not recorded which). The chain joins TRBV5-1 to TRBJ2-7; 11 nucleotides match TRBD2. The DNA for the CDR3 is TGCGCCAGCAGCCCGCTTAGCGGGGGGGCCCCCTACGAGCAGTACTTC. Its translation is CASSPLSGGAPYEQYF.